The next 13 T cell receptor beta chains were all read from a single sample in a study of vaccination and CD4 T cells after COVID-19. Their specific antigens are unknown. Treatment given: roughly ten-day PBMC culture with coronavirus spike peptide pools or control peptides (ViraFEST assay). The Oncomine TCR Beta short-read assay sequenced DNA from cultured CD4+ T cells. TCRdb processed the PCR reads anew with MiXCR; each CDR3 protein has one entry. The data show 15,000 to 20,000 distinct CDR3 sequences, more than 25% seen once. The sample was cultured CD4+ T cells from blood. The receptors here all came from a human donor with COVID-19.

This sequence joins TRBV6-1 and TRBJ1-2, with 7 bases identical to TRBD1. V gave up 5 bases and J gave up 4 bases; unmatched junction bases: 4. This CDR3 contains 13 residues. Germline assignment: CDR1 MNHNS and CDR2 SASEGT. CDR3 bases: TGTGCCAGCAGTCCGACAGGGATCTATGGCTACACCTTC. This sequence encodes CASSPTGIYGYTF.

This clonotype was seen more than once but under ten times. This chain uses TRBV20-1 with TRBJ2-5, with TRBD2 matching 10 bases. The CDR3 loop spans 14 amino acids. Germline CDR1 and CDR2: DFQATT and SNEGSKA (reference sequence). V lost 4 bases and J lost 4; bases outside the gene matches: 6. The DNA of the CDR3 is TGCAGTGCTATAGCGGGGGGTTCTGGAGAGACCCAGTACTTC. Its protein product is CSAIAGGSGETQYF.

The genes are TRBV27 and TRBJ1-4; possibly TRBD1 for D (6 bases). CDR1 and CDR2 (germline): MNHEY, SMNVEV (reference sequence). With 6 bases removed from V and 9 bases from J, the gap between germline ends came to 20 bases. This CDR3 contains 15 residues. The CDR3 DNA sequence: TGTGCCAGCAGGGGATCCGGGGGCGCCGAGAAAAAACTGTTTTTT. Protein product: CASRGSGGAEKKLFF.

The genes are TRBV11-2 and TRBJ1-3; unclear D gene. The CDR3 length is 15 residues. V gave up 2 bases and J gave up 0 bases, with 8 bases separating them. Germline V gives CDR1 SGHAT, CDR2 FQNNGV. This CDR3 is CASSLTAASGNTIYF. The DNA of the CDR3 is TGTGCCAGCAGCTTAACGGCAGCCTCTGGAAACACCATATATTTT.

A few counts support this clonotype. J is TRBJ2-5 and V is TRBV6-1; D call uncertain. Trimming stripped 5 bases from V and 1 base from J, with 11 bases between. The length of the CDR3 is 14 residues. Germline CDR1 MNHNS, CDR2 SASEGT. CDR3 bases: TGTGCCAGCAGTACTAAGGTCCTCCAAGAGACCCAGTACTTC. This codes for CASSTKVLQETQYF.

This clonotype occurred a few times. The rearrangement joins TRBV6-1 to TRBJ2-4; D is tentatively TRBD1 or TRBD2 (5 bases each). Germline values: CDR1 MNHNS, CDR2 SASEGT. This CDR3 region has 13 residues. Trimming removed 6 bases from V and 15 bases from J, with 21 bases in between. The CDR3 reads CASRARDLPFWYF. The DNA for the CDR3 is TGTGCCAGCAGAGCCCGGGACCTCCCCTTTTGGTACTTC.

In its sample, this clonotype was seen a few times. The chain recombines TRBV20-1 with TRBJ1-1; D gene ambiguous. Trimming shortened V by 0 bases and J by 5 bases, and 13 bases separated the two germline ends. From germline, CDR1 is DFQATT and CDR2 SNEGSKA (reference sequence). CDR3 length equals 14 residues. The CDR3 here is CSARDFSSRTEAFF. The CDR3 nucleotides are TGCAGTGCTAGAGATTTCAGCTCCCGGACTGAAGCTTTCTTT.

This clonotype showed up just a few times. The V gene is TRBV15, the J gene TRBJ1-5, with D uncertain. CDR3 length: 15 residues. Trimming shortened V by 4 bases and J by 0 bases, and 10 bases separated the two germline ends. Germline-derived CDR1 and CDR2 are LNHNV and YYDKDF (reference sequence). The CDR3 DNA follows: TGTGCCACCAGCAAGGACGGGGATAGCAATCAGCCCCAGCATTTT. It is translated as CATSKDGDSNQPQHF.

The chain couples TRBV19 to TRBJ1-2, with a weak D call TRBD1 (6 bases). V shed 4 bases and J shed 2 bases, with 14 bases lying between them. The CDR3 runs to 15 residues. CDR1 is LNHDA and CDR2 is SQIVND in the germline V gene (reference sequence). In DNA form, the CDR3 reads TGTGCCAGTAGTAAACCAGGGGAGGTAAACTATGGCTACACCTTC. It encodes CASSKPGEVNYGYTF.

The CDR3 bases are TGCAGTGCTAGTAACCCCGGCGGGGCCTCCTACGAGCAGTACTTC. Protein sequence: CSASNPGGASYEQYF. The chain is built from TRBV20-1 and TRBJ2-7; possible D gene TRBD2, 6 bases. The V and J ends lost 3 bases and 0 bases respectively, with 15 bases between them. Germline CDR1 DFQATT, CDR2 SNEGSKA (reference sequence). CDR3 size: 15 residues.

The chain recombines TRBV27 with TRBJ2-1; 8 bases fit TRBD1. The germline V gene has CDR1 MNHEY and CDR2 SMNVEV (reference sequence). The J segment lost 6 bases and the V segment lost 7 bases, leaving 8 bases of the junction unmatched. The CDR3 has 14 residues. DNA for the CDR3: TGTGCCAGCAAACCGGACAGGGTGGTCAATGAGCAGTTCTTC. This translates into CASKPDRVVNEQFF.

V is TRBV20-1 and J is TRBJ1-2; D may be TRBD1 (5 bases). CDR3 length: 13 amino acids. V lost 6 bases and J lost 0, with 11 bases in between. Germline V gene sequence: CDR1 DFQATT, CDR2 SNEGSKA (reference sequence). This CDR3 is CSAPQTANYGYTF. In nucleotides, the CDR3 is TGCAGTGCGCCCCAGACAGCTAACTATGGCTACACCTTC.

This clonotype was seen a few times. This rearrangement joins TRBV5-4 to TRBJ2-2, with D perhaps TRBD2 (6 bases). Germline values: CDR1 SGHNT, CDR2 YYREEE (reference sequence). V was cut by 3 bases and J by 4 bases, with 13 bases left in between. This CDR3 has 15 residues. The chain's CDR3 is CASSSSRGLTGELFF. In DNA form, the CDR3 reads TGTGCCAGCAGCTCCAGTCGGGGACTCACCGGGGAGCTGTTTTTT. Looking up the rest from reference TRBV5-4 and TRBJ2-2 gives the full variable domain: ETGVTQSPTHLIKTRGQQVTLRCSSQSGHNTVSWYQQALGQGPQFIFQYYREEENGRGNFPPRFSGLQFPNYSSELNVNALELDDSALYLCASSSSRGLTGELFFGEGSRLTVL.